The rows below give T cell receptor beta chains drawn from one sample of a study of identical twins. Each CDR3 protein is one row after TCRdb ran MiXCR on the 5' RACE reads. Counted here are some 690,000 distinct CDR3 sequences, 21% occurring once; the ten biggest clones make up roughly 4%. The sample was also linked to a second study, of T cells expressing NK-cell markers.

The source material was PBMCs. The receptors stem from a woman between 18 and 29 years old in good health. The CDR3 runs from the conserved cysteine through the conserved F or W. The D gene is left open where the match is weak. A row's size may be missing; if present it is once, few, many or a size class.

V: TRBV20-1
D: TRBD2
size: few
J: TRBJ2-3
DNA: TGCAGTGCTAGAGTAGCGGGGGGGCAGACAGATACGCAGTATTTT
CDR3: CSARVAGGQTDTQYF

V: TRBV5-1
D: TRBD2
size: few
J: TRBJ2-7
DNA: TGCGCCAGCAGCTTGACTAGCGGCATCTACCAGCAGTACTTC
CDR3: CASSLTSGIYQQYF

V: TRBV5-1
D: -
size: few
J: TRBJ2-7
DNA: TGCGCCAGCAGCGTGGGCTTAATCTACGAGCAGTACTTC
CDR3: CASSVGLIYEQYF

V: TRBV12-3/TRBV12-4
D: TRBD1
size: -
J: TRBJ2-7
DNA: TGTGCCAGCAGTTCCGGACAGGGGATCGTTTACGAGCAGTACTTC
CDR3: CASSSGQGIVYEQYF

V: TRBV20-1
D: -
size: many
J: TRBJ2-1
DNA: TGCAGTGCCGTCGTACCGGGGATGGGCATGTTCTTC
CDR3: CSAVVPGMGMFF

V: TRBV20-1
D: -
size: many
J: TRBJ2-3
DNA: TGCAGTGTCAGAGGCCTGACTACGCAGTATTTT
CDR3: CSVRGLTTQYF

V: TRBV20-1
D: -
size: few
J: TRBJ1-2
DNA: TGCAGTGCTAGCGGGCAGGGAGCCTTTGATGGCTACACCTTC
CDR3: CSASGQGAFDGYTF

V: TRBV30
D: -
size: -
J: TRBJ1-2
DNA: TGTGCCTGGAGTGTAAACAAACCGACAGGCCAAACCTTC
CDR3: CAWSVNKPTGQTF

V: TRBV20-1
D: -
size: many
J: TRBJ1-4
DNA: TGCAGTGCTGGGGGTGAAAAACTGTTTTTT
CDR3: CSAGGEKLFF

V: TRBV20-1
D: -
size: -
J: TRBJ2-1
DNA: TGCAGTGCTACGCGGCCAGACCTACAGATTGGTGAGCAGTTCTTC
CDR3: CSATRPDLQIGEQFF

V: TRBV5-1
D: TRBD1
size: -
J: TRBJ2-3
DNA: TGCGCCAGCGGGGCCGGGACAGTCACAGATACGCAGTATTTT
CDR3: CASGAGTVTDTQYF

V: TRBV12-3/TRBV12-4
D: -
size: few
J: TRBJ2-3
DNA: TGTGCCAGCGGAGGGGGGCTGGATACGCAGTATTTT
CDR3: CASGGGLDTQYF

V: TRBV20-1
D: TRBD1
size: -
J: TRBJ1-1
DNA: TGCAGTGCCACTGAGGGGGCTCGTCGGACTGAAGCTTTCTTT
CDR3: CSATEGARRTEAFF

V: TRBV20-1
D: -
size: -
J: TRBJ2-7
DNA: TGCAGTGCTAGCCGACGGGACCTCTACGAGCAGTACTTC
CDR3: CSASRRDLYEQYF

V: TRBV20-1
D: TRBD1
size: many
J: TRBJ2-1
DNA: TGCAGTGCCTTAACAGGGGGCGATTACAATGAGCAGTTCTTC
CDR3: CSALTGGDYNEQFF

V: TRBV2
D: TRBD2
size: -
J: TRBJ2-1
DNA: TGTGCCAGCGGGAGGGAGGTAAATGAGCAGTTCTTC
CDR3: CASGREVNEQFF

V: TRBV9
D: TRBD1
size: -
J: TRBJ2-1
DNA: TGTGCCAGCAGCCCCGAAGGGAGGACAGGGAAAGTCAATGAGCAGTTCTTC
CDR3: CASSPEGRTGKVNEQFF

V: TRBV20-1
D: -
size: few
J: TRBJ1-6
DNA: TGCAGTGCTGCTACCGAGTCACCCCTCCACTTT
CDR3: CSAATESPLHF

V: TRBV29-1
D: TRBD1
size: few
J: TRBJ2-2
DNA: TGCAGCGTTGCGACAGGGATCGGGGAGCTGTTTTTT
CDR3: CSVATGIGELFF

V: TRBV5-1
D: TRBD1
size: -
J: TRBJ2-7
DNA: TGCGCCAGCAGCTATTCCGGGACAGGAATTAACGAGCAGTACTTC
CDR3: CASSYSGTGINEQYF

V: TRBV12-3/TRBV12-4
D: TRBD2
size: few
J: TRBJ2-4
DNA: TGTGCCAGCAGTTTAGGAGTTCGGACAGGGTCACTAGCGGGAGATATAGCCAAAAACATTCAGTACTTC
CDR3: CASSLGVRTGSLAGDIAKNIQYF

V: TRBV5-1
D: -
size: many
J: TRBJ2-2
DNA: TGCGCCAGCAGCTTGGAGGCTCGGCGAAACACCGGGGAGCTGTTTTTT
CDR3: CASSLEARRNTGELFF

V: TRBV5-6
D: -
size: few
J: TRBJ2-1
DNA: TGTGCCAGCAGCTTGGGGGGGGCTTCGAATGAGCAGTTCTTC
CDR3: CASSLGGASNEQFF

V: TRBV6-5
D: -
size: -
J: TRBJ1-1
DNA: TGTGCCAGCAGGGACGGGAACACTGAAGCTTTCTTT
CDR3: CASRDGNTEAFF

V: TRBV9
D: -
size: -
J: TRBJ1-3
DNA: TGTGCCAGCAGCGTGGAGTTTCCGGGCTCTGGAAACACCATATATTTT
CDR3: CASSVEFPGSGNTIYF

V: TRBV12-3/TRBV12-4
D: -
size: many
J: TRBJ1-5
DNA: TGTGCCAGCACCGAAGGCTATCAGCCCCAGCATTTT
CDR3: CASTEGYQPQHF